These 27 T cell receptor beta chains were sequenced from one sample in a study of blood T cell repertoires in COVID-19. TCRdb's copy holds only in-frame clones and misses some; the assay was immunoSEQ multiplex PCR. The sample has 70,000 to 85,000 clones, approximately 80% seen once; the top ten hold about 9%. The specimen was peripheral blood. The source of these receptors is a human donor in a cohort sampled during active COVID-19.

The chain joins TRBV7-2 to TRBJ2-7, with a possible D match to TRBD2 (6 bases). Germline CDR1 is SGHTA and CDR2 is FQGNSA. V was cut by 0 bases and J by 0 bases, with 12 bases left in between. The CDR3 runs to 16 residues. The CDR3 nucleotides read TGTGCCAGCAGCTTAGCTCCAGCGGGTGGCTCCTACGAGCAGTACTTC. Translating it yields CASSLAPAGGSYEQYF.

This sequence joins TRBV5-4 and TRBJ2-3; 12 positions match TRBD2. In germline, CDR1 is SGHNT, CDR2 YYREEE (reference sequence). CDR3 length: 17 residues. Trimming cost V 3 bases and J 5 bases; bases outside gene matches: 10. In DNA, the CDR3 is TGTGCCAGCAGCTCAGAGACTAGCGGGAGAGGAGGAGATACGCAGTATTTT. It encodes CASSSETSGRGGDTQYF.

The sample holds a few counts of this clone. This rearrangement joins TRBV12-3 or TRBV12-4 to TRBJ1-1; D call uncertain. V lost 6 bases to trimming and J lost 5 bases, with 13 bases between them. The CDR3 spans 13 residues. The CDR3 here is CASRFRAGTEAFF. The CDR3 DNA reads TGTGCCAGCAGGTTCCGCGCGGGAACTGAAGCTTTCTTT.

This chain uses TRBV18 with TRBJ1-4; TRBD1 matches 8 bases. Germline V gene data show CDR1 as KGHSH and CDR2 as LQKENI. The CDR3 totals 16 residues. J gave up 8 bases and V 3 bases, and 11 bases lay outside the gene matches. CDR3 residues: CASSPTGSGGQEKLFF. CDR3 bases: TGTGCCAGCTCACCGACGGGTTCAGGGGGCCAAGAAAAACTGTTTTTT.

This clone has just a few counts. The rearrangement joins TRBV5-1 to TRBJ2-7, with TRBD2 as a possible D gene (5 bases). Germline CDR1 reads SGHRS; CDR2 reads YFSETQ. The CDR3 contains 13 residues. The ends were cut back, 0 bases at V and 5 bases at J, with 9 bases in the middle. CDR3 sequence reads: CASSLDSENEQYF. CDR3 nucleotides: TGCGCCAGCAGCTTGGATAGCGAAAACGAGCAGTACTTC.

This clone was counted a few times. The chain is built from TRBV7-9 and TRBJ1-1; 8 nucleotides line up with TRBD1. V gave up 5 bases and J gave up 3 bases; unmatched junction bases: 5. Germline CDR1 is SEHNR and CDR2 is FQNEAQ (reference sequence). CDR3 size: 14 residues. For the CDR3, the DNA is TGTGCCAGCAGCATAGGACAGGGACACACTGAAGCTTTCTTT. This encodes CASSIGQGHTEAFF.

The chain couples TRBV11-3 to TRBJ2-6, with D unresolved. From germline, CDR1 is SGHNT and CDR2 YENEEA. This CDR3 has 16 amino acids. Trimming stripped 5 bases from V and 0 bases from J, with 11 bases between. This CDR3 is CASSTPSFSGANVLTF. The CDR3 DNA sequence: TGTGCCAGCAGCACACCGTCTTTCTCTGGGGCCAACGTCCTGACTTTC.

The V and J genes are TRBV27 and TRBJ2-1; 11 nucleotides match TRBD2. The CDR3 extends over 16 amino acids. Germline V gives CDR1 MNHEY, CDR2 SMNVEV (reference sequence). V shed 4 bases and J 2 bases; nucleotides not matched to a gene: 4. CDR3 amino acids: CASSSRSGRAYNEQFF. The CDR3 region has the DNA TGTGCCAGCAGTTCCCGTAGCGGGAGGGCCTACAATGAGCAGTTCTTC.

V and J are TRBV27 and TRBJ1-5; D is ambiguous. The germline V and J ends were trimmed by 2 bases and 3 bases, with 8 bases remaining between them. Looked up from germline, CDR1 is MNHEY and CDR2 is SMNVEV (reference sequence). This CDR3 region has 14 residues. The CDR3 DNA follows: TGTGCCAGCAGTTTAGTGAGGAACAATCAGCCCCAGCATTTT. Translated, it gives CASSLVRNNQPQHF.

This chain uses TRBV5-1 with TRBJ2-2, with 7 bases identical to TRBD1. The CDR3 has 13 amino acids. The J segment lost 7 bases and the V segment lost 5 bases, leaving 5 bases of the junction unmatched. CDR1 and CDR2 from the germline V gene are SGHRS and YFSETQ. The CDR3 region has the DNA TGCGCCAGCAGGATACAGGGGAACGGGGAGCTGTTTTTT. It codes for CASRIQGNGELFF.

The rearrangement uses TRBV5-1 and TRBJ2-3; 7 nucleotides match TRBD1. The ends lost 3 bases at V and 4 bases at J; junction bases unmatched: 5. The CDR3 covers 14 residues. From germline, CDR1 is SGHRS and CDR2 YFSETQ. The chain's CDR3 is CASSSTGFADTQYF. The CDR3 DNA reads TGCGCCAGCAGCTCGACAGGGTTCGCAGATACGCAGTATTTT. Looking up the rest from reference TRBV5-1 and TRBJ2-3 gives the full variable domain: KAGVTQTPRYLIKTRGQQVTLSCSPISGHRSVSWYQQTPGQGLQFLFEYFSETQRNKGNFPGRFSGRQFSNSRSEMNVSTLELGDSALYLCASSSTGFADTQYFGPGTRLTVL.

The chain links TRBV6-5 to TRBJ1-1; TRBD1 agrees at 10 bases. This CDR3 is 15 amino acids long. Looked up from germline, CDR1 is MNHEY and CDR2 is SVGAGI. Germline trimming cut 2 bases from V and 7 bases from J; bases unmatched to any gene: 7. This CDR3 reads CASSYSLRDRGEAFF. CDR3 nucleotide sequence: TGTGCCAGCAGTTACAGCCTCCGGGACAGGGGTGAAGCTTTCTTT.

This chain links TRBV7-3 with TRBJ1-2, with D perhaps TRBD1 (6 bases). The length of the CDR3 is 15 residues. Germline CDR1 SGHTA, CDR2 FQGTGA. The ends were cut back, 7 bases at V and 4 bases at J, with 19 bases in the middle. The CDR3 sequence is CASNTGPWETYGYTF. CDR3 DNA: TGTGCCAGCAATACAGGGCCGTGGGAGACCTATGGCTACACCTTC. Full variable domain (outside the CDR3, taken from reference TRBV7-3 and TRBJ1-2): GAGVSQTPSNKVTEKGKYVELRCDPISGHTALYWYRQSLGQGPEFLIYFQGTGAADDSGLPNDRFFAVRPEGSVSTLKIQRTERGDSAVYLCASNTGPWETYGYTFGSGTRLTVV.

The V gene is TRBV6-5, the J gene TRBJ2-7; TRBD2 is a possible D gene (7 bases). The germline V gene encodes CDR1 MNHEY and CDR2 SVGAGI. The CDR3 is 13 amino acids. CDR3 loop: CAARGRDHYEQYF. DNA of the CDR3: TGTGCGGCGAGGGGGAGGGATCACTACGAGCAGTACTTC.

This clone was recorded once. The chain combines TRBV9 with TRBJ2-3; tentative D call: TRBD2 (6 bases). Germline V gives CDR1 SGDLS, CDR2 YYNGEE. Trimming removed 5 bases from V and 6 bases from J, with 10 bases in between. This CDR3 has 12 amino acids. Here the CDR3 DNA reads TGTGCCAGCAGTCGAGGAGGGGATACGCAGTATTTT. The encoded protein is CASSRGGDTQYF.

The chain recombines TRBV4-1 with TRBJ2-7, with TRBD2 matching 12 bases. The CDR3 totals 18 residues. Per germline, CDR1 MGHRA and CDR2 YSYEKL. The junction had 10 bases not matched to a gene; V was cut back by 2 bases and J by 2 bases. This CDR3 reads CASSQSDFGLAGTYEQYF. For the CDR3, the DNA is TGCGCCAGCAGCCAATCCGACTTCGGACTAGCGGGAACCTACGAGCAGTACTTC.

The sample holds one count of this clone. CDR3 protein: CASSYQGMNTEAFF. The DNA for the CDR3 is TGTGCCAGCAGTTATCAGGGAATGAACACTGAAGCTTTCTTT. J is TRBJ1-1 and V is TRBV6-6, with D maybe TRBD1 (5 bases). V lost 3 bases and J 0 bases, leaving 8 bases between the germline ends. The germline V gene has CDR1 MNHNY and CDR2 SVGAGI (reference sequence). The CDR3 contains 14 residues.

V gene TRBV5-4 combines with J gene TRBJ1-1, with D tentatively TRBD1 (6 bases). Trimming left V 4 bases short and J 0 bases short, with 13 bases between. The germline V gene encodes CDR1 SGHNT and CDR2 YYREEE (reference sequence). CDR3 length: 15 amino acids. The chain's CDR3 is CASSPDRTLNTEAFF. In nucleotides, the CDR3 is TGTGCCAGCAGCCCTGACAGGACCCTGAACACTGAAGCTTTCTTT.

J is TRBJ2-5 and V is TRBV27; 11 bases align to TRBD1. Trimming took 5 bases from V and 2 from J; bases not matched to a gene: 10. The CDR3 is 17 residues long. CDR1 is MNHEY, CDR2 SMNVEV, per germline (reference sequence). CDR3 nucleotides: TGTGCCAGCAGTCTACTGACCGGGACAGGGGGGCAAGAGACCCAGTACTTC. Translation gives CASSLLTGTGGQETQYF.

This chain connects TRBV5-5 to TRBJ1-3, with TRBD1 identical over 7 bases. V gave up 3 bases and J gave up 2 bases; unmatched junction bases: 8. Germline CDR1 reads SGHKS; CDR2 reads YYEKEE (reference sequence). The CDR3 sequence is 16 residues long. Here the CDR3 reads CASSSEGAVAGNTIYF. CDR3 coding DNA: TGTGCCAGCAGCTCCGAGGGGGCCGTAGCTGGAAACACCATATATTTT.

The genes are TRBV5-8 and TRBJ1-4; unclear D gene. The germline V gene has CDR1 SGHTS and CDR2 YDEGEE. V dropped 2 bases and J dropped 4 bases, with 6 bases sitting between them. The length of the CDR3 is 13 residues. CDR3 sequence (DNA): TGTGCCAGCAGCTTCCAGATTAATGAAAAACTGTTTTTT. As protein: CASSFQINEKLFF.

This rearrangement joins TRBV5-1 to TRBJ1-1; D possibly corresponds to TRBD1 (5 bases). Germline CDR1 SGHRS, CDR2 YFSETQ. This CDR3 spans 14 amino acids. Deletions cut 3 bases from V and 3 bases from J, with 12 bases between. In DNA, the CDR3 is TGCGCCAGCAGCTCCCAGGGTGGGGACACTGAAGCTTTCTTT. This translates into CASSSQGGDTEAFF.

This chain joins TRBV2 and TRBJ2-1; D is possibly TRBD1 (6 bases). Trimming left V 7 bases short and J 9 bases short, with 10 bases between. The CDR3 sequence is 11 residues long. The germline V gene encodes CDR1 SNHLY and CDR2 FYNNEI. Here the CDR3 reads CASMGAGEQFF. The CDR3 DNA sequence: TGTGCCAGCATGGGGGCAGGTGAGCAGTTCTTC.

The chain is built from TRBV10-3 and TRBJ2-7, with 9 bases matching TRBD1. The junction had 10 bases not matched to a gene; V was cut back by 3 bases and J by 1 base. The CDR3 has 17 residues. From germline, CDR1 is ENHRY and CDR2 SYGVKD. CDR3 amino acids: CAISDDSGTGKSYEQYF. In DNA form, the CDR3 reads TGTGCCATCAGTGACGATTCCGGGACAGGGAAATCCTACGAGCAGTACTTC.

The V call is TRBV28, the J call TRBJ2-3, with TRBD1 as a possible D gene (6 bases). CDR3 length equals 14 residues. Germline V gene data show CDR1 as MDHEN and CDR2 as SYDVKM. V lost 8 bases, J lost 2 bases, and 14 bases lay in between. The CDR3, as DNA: TGTGCCAGCTCAGGGGCCGGGGTCACAGATACGCAGTATTTT. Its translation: CASSGAGVTDTQYF.

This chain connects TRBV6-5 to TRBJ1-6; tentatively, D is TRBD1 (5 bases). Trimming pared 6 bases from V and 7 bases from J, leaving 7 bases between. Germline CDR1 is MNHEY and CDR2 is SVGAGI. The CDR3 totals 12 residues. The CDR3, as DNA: TGTGCCAGCAGACGACAGAATTCACCCCTCCACTTT. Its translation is CASRRQNSPLHF.

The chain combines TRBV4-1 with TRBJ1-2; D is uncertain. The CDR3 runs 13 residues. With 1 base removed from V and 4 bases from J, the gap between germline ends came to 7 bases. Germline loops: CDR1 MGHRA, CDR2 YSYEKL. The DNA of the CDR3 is TGCGCCAGCAGCCAAGTTCGGAGCTATGGCTACACCTTC. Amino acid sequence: CASSQVRSYGYTF.